A single sample gave rise to the 21 T cell receptor beta chains below, sequenced in a study of cytomegalovirus exposure and HLA in healthy donors. The PCR ran on 60 Vbeta and 13 Jbeta primers. Clones were sequenced by immunoSEQ multiplex PCR, and TCRdb holds only the in-frame ones, with some missing. The sample includes some 160,000 clones, 80% to 90% of them seen just once. Source material: PBMCs. The receptors stem from a boy between 2 and 15 years old in good health and CMV-seronegative.

This clone has just a few counts. V and J are TRBV19 and TRBJ1-3; D gene unclear. Trimming took off 5 bases at V and 4 bases at J, with 6 bases between the two ends. This CDR3 region has 12 residues. Germline CDR1 LNHDA, CDR2 SQIVND (reference sequence). The CDR3 is CASSEQGNTIYF. The DNA for the CDR3 is TGTGCCAGTAGTGAACAGGGAAACACCATATATTTT.

J is TRBJ1-5 and V is TRBV28; no definite D call. Trimming pared 6 bases from V and 2 bases from J, leaving 17 bases between. Looked up from germline, CDR1 is MDHEN and CDR2 is SYDVKM. The CDR3 spans 16 residues. The CDR3, as DNA: TGTGCCAGCAGACCCCAGTGGGCGAGAGGCAATCAGCCCCAGCATTTT. Translated: CASRPQWARGNQPQHF.

The chain uses TRBV5-1 and TRBJ2-7; 8 positions agree with TRBD2. The ends lost 0 bases at V and 4 bases at J; junction bases unmatched: 6. The CDR3 covers 15 residues. The V gene's germline CDR1 is SGHRS and CDR2 YFSETQ. The CDR3 loop reads CASSLGTSRGYEQYF. The DNA for the CDR3 is TGCGCCAGCAGCTTGGGGACTAGCCGGGGGTACGAGCAGTACTTC.

The chain recombines TRBV29-1 with TRBJ2-1; TRBD1 agrees at 7 bases. The CDR3 spans 13 residues. V lost 6 bases to trimming and J lost 1 base; unmatched junction nucleotides: 3. Germline V gene data show CDR1 as SQVTM and CDR2 as ANQGSEA. The CDR3 protein is CSVGDRSYNEQFF. In nucleotides, the CDR3 is TGCAGCGTGGGGGACAGATCCTACAATGAGCAGTTCTTC.

The chain combines TRBV5-1 with TRBJ2-1; 8 bases align to TRBD2. The V segment lost 4 bases and the J segment 4 bases; nucleotides outside the gene matches: 10. This CDR3 comprises 16 residues. Germline V lookup: CDR1 SGHRS, CDR2 YFSETQ. In nucleotides, the CDR3 is TGCGCCAGCAGCGTGGGGACGGGACTAGAGTACAATGAGCAGTTCTTC. The encoded protein is CASSVGTGLEYNEQFF.

The CDR3, as DNA: TGTGCCAGCAGTCTTACAGGGGGCATCCAGCCCCAGCATTTT. Protein: CASSLTGGIQPQHF. The rearrangement joins TRBV28 to TRBJ1-5, with TRBD1 matching over 9 bases. Losses at the gene ends were 5 bases for V and 7 bases for J; bases not matched to a gene: 6. Germline-derived CDR1 and CDR2 are MDHEN and SYDVKM. The CDR3 totals 14 residues.

V usage is TRBV18 and J usage is TRBJ1-5, with 11 bases aligning to TRBD1. This CDR3 contains 16 residues. Trimming removed 0 bases from V and 2 bases from J; junction bases left unmatched: 0. Germline loops: CDR1 KGHSH, CDR2 LQKENI. The CDR3 DNA reads as TGTGCCAGCTCACCACCGGGACAGGGGGGCAATCAGCCCCAGCATTTT. It is translated as CASSPPGQGGNQPQHF. The entire variable domain, with the rest obtained from reference TRBV18 and TRBJ1-5, is as follows: NAGVMQNPRHLVRRRGQEARLRCSPMKGHSHVYWYRQLPEEGLKFMVYLQKENIIDESGMPKERFSAEFPKEGPSILRIQQVVRGDSAAYFCASSPPGQGGNQPQHFGDGTRLSIL.

The V gene is TRBV14, the J gene TRBJ1-4, with a tentative D call TRBD1 (6 bases). The CDR3 extends over 18 amino acids. Per germline, CDR1 SGHDN and CDR2 FVKESK. Trimming stripped 5 bases from V and 5 bases from J, with 24 bases between. This CDR3 is CASSTTLLRTAENEKLFF. The CDR3 DNA reads as TGTGCCAGCAGCACGACCCTGCTTAGGACAGCCGAAAATGAAAAACTGTTTTTT.

Only a few counts were recorded for this clone. The chain is built from TRBV15 and TRBJ2-7; 10 nucleotides match TRBD2. Germline values: CDR1 LNHNV, CDR2 YYDKDF (reference sequence). The CDR3 totals 15 residues. V trimming: 1 base; J trimming: 7 bases; junction bases outside the gene matches: 7. CDR3 nucleotide sequence: TGTGCCACCAGCAGAGCGGCTAGCGGGAGCGGGGAGCAGTACTTC. It encodes CATSRAASGSGEQYF.

The chain links TRBV5-1 to TRBJ2-5, with 7 bases identical to TRBD1. The J call is doubtful: the DNA matches TRBJ2-7 better. Germline CDR1 is SGHRS and CDR2 is YFSETQ. The CDR3 consists of 16 residues. This chain's CDR3 is CASSFRAGTDSYEQYF. CDR3 coding DNA: TGCGCCAGCAGCTTCCGGGCAGGGACAGACTCCTACGAGCAGTACTTC.

The CDR3 sequence: CASSYYGQRAEAFF. The CDR3 DNA reads as TGTGCCAGCAGTTACTACGGACAACGGGCGGAAGCTTTCTTT. The chain recombines TRBV6-6 with TRBJ1-1, with D possibly TRBD1 on 5 matching bases. Germline assignment: CDR1 MNHNY and CDR2 SVGAGI (reference sequence). CDR3 length: 14 residues. Trimming left V 1 base short and J 8 bases short, with 14 bases between.

The chain links TRBV10-3 to TRBJ2-1; 9 bases agree with TRBD1. The CDR3 spans 17 residues. V shed 10 bases, J shed 0 bases, and the junction held 13 bases outside the gene matches. Germline V gene lookup returns CDR1 ENHRY and CDR2 SYGVKD. The CDR3 loop is CATRDRELGVSYNEQFF. CDR3 DNA sequence: TGTGCCACCCGGGACAGGGAACTGGGGGTCTCCTACAATGAGCAGTTCTTC.

This chain's CDR3 is CASSSLSGKNTGELFF. The DNA of the CDR3 is TGTGCCAGCAGCTCCCTCTCCGGGAAGAACACCGGGGAGCTGTTTTTT. The J gene is TRBJ2-2, the V gene TRBV7-3; maybe TRBD2 (5 bases). The CDR3 has 16 amino acids. Trimming stripped 4 bases from V and 1 base from J, with 13 bases between. Germline-derived CDR1 and CDR2 are SGHTA and FQGTGA. Supplemented by reference TRBV7-3 and TRBJ2-2, the full variable domain reads GAGVSQTPSNKVTEKGKYVELRCDPISGHTALYWYRQSLGQGPEFLIYFQGTGAADDSGLPNDRFFAVRPEGSVSTLKIQRTERGDSAVYLCASSSLSGKNTGELFFGEGSRLTVL.

A note on this clone: Other DNA sequences in this specimen translate into the identical CDR3. The chain recombines TRBV20-1 with TRBJ1-2; 7 bases fit TRBD1. Unmatched junction bases numbered 2, after V lost 3 bases and J lost 7 bases. The CDR3 extends over 11 amino acids. CDR1 DFQATT and CDR2 SNEGSKA come from the germline V gene (reference sequence). CDR3 loop: CSARAGGGYTF. In DNA form, the CDR3 reads TGCAGTGCTAGGGCAGGGGGTGGCTACACCTTC.

The chain uses TRBV30 and TRBJ1-1, with TRBD1 matching 7 bases. V shed 5 bases and J 3 bases; nucleotides not matched to a gene: 9. The CDR3 loop spans 14 amino acids. Per germline, CDR1 GTSNPN and CDR2 SVGIG (reference sequence). In nucleotides, the CDR3 is TGTGCCTGGTCCCAAGGGGACAGTTACACTGAAGCTTTCTTT. It codes for CAWSQGDSYTEAFF.

The CDR3, as DNA: TGTGCCAGCAGCCTTAGGACTAGCGAGACCTACAATGAGCAGTTCTTC. Translated: CASSLRTSETYNEQFF. This chain connects TRBV7-2 to TRBJ2-1; the match to TRBD2 covers 9 bases. The CDR3 totals 16 residues. Trimming cost V 5 bases and J 2 bases; bases outside gene matches: 7. In germline, CDR1 is SGHTA, CDR2 FQGNSA.

V usage is TRBV19 and J usage is TRBJ2-3; 7 positions match TRBD2. The germline gives CDR1 LNHDA, CDR2 SQIVND (reference sequence). The CDR3 has 15 amino acids. J was trimmed by 4 bases and V by 4 bases; bases with no gene match: 8. The CDR3 DNA reads as TGTGCCAGTAGTAAAGGCCGGCTAGCGGCAGATACGCAGTATTTT. Translated, it gives CASSKGRLAADTQYF.

The rearrangement uses TRBV30 and TRBJ1-4; D is ambiguous. The CDR3 contains 12 residues. Germline CDR1 GTSNPN, CDR2 SVGIG (reference sequence). The V end was cut by 5 bases, the J end by 2 bases, with 6 bases between. The CDR3 loop reads CAWSETNEKLFF. As DNA, the CDR3 is TGTGCCTGGTCGGAGACTAATGAAAAACTGTTTTTT.

This sequence joins TRBV7-9 and TRBJ2-3; unclear D gene. Germline V lookup: CDR1 SEHNR, CDR2 FQNEAQ (reference sequence). This CDR3 contains 14 residues. V was clipped by 5 bases and J by 4 bases, with 13 bases between them. The CDR3 DNA follows: TGTGCCAGCAGCCCGAGCGTCCCCGCAGATACGCAGTATTTT. This codes for CASSPSVPADTQYF.

The chain uses TRBV6-5 and TRBJ2-7; 10 bases fit TRBD1. V lost 2 bases, J lost 6 bases, and 4 bases stayed unmatched. Germline CDR1 MNHEY, CDR2 SVGAGI. CDR3 length: 14 residues. CDR3 bases: TGTGCCAGCAGTTACGTTGGGACAGGGGTCGAGCAGTACTTC. It codes for CASSYVGTGVEQYF.

V usage is TRBV7-9 and J usage is TRBJ1-2; TRBD1 aligns across 7 bases. Per the germline V gene, CDR1 is SEHNR and CDR2 is FQNEAQ (reference sequence). Trimming cost V 1 base and J 2 bases; bases outside gene matches: 7. This CDR3 has 16 amino acids. The CDR3 here is CASSLDREGANYGYTF. CDR3 DNA sequence: TGTGCCAGCAGCTTAGACCGAGAGGGGGCAAACTATGGCTACACCTTC.